Listed below are T cell receptor beta chains from one sample, sequenced in a study of cytomegalovirus exposure and HLA in healthy donors. Some clones are missing from TCRdb's copy, which holds only in-frame ones; the method was immunoSEQ multiplex PCR. The sample has about 160,000 clones, around 80% seen once. The sample comprised PBMCs. The source of these receptors is a male donor in good health and CMV-seropositive. CDR3s include the opening cysteine and the closing phenylalanine or tryptophan. Each record gives: D gene, V gene, clone size, J gene, CDR3 protein, CDR3 DNA. A D gene is named only where the DNA matches it firmly. Where a row states a size, it is once, few, many or the class of an expanded clone; other rows omit it.

>NA|TRBV5-8|NA|TRBJ1-1
CASSTKFRGEEAFF
TGTGCCAGCAGCACGAAATTCCGCGGAGAGGAAGCTTTCTTT
>TRBD1|TRBV27|NA|TRBJ1-1
CASRAGQGHGIYTEAFF
TGTGCCAGCAGGGCGGGACAGGGACATGGAATCTACACTGAAGCTTTCTTT
>NA|TRBV10-3|few|TRBJ2-7
CAIQGSYEQYF
TGTGCCATACAGGGTTCCTACGAGCAGTACTTC
>TRBD1|TRBV30|NA|TRBJ2-7
CAWSPRTGNVAF
TGTGCCTGGAGTCCCCGGACAGGGAACGTCGCCTTC
>NA|TRBV30|NA|TRBJ2-7
CAWGFNYEQYF
TGTGCCTGGGGCTTTAACTACGAGCAGTACTTC
>TRBD1|TRBV7-2|NA|TRBJ2-7
CASSLVGQGSYEQYF
TGTGCCAGCAGCTTGGTAGGACAGGGGTCCTACGAGCAGTACTTC
>NA|TRBV6-1|few|TRBJ1-3
CASARGSGNTIYF
TGTGCCAGCGCCAGGGGTTCTGGAAACACCATATATTTT
>NA|TRBV7-9|NA|TRBJ2-3
CASSRTSTDTQYF
TGTGCCAGCAGTCGAACTAGCACAGATACGCAGTATTTT
>TRBD2|TRBV10-3|NA|TRBJ2-7
CAIRDPGLAGAGQYF
TGTGCCATCAGGGATCCGGGACTAGCGGGAGCGGGGCAGTACTTC
>TRBD1|TRBV6-5|NA|TRBJ1-1
CAIRTGTANTEAFF
TGTGCCATACGGACAGGGACGGCGAACACTGAAGCTTTCTTT
>TRBD2|TRBV7-9|NA|TRBJ2-1
CASSPGTSGIYNEQFF
TGTGCCAGCAGCCCCGGGACTAGCGGGATATACAATGAGCAGTTCTTC
>NA|TRBV6-1|NA|TRBJ2-1
CASSEIGRDSGFF
TGTGCCAGCAGTGAAATCGGTAGAGACTCCGGGTTCTTC
>NA|TRBV28|NA|TRBJ2-3
CASSLQRGGGITDTQYF
TGTGCCAGCAGCCTGCAAAGGGGAGGTGGAATAACAGATACGCAGTATTTT
>TRBD2|TRBV6-1|NA|TRBJ2-5
CASSALTGTSGRRQETQYF
TGTGCCAGCAGTGCCCTTACGGGGACTAGCGGGAGAAGGCAAGAGACCCAGTACTTC
>NA|TRBV25-1|once|TRBJ1-1
CASSSAGEGTEAFF
TGTGCCAGCAGTTCGGCAGGGGAGGGCACTGAAGCTTTCTTT
>NA|TRBV21-1|once|TRBJ2-7
CASSSLRGQAGDYEQYF
TGTGCCAGCAGCTCCCTCCGGGGACAGGCCGGTGACTACGAGCAGTACTTC
>NA|TRBV10-3|NA|TRBJ1-2
CAISESKGARGYTF
TGTGCCATCAGTGAGTCGAAAGGGGCGCGAGGCTACACCTTC
>NA|TRBV18|NA|TRBJ2-7
CASSPRASFYGQLTYEQYF
TGTGCCAGCTCACCACGAGCCAGCTTTTATGGACAATTAACCTACGAGCAGTACTTC
>TRBD1|TRBV28|NA|TRBJ2-7
CASSTPGQGHPYEQYF
TGTGCCAGCAGCACCCCCGGACAGGGGCATCCCTACGAGCAGTACTTC
>TRBD2|TRBV29-1|NA|TRBJ2-1
CSAAGTSGERNEQFF
TGCAGCGCTGCGGGGACTAGCGGTGAGCGGAATGAGCAGTTCTTC
>TRBD1|TRBV18|NA|TRBJ1-2
CASSTDRDSGYTF
TGTGCCAGCTCAACCGACAGGGACTCTGGCTACACCTTC
>TRBD1|TRBV11-3|NA|TRBJ2-3
CASSSAGTVTDTQYF
TGTGCCAGCAGCTCCGCCGGGACAGTGACAGATACGCAGTATTTT
>NA|TRBV10-3|NA|TRBJ1-1
CAISEVREHTEAFF
TGTGCCATCAGTGAAGTTCGGGAGCACACTGAAGCTTTCTTT